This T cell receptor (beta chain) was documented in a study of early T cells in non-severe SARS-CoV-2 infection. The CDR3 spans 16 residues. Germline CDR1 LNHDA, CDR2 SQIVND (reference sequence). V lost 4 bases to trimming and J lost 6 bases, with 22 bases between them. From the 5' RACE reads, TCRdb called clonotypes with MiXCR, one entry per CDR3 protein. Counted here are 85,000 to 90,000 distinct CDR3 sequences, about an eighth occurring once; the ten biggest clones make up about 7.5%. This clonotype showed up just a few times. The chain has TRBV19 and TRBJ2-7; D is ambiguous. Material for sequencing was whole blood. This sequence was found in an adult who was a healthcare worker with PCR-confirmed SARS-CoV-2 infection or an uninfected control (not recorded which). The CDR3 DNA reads TGTGCCAGTAGTACTCCAGGACGGGCCCTTGACCTCGAGCAGTACTTC. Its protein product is CASSTPGRALDLEQYF.